Presented here are 29 T cell receptor beta chains from one specimen sequenced in a study of T cell responses to AZD1222 COVID-19 vaccine. Sequencing was performed with immunoSEQ multiplex PCR; in TCRdb, only in-frame clones are kept and a portion is missing. The sample yields approximately 190,000 clones, about 94% seen once. Source: peripheral blood, taken on day 0 of AZD1222 vaccination. The receptors originated from an adult in good health.

J is TRBJ1-5 and V is TRBV19; weak D call: TRBD1 (6 bases). Germline V lookup: CDR1 LNHDA, CDR2 SQIVND (reference sequence). The germline V and J ends were trimmed by 4 bases and 2 bases, with 15 bases remaining between them. The CDR3 spans 16 residues. CDR3 loop: CASSTQGGFGNQPQHF. In nucleotides, the CDR3 is TGTGCCAGTAGTACCCAAGGGGGGTTCGGCAATCAGCCCCAGCATTTT.

The rearrangement joins TRBV12-3 or TRBV12-4 to TRBJ1-3; D is uncertain. V was trimmed by 6 bases and J by 12 bases, leaving 12 bases between them. CDR3 size: 11 residues. CDR3 sequence reads: CASSSGGGIYF. The CDR3, as DNA: TGTGCCAGCAGCTCAGGAGGTGGCATATATTTT.

The chain employs TRBV21-1 and TRBJ2-7. TRBV21-1 is given as a pseudogene. The CDR3 covers 16 residues. The CDR3 region is CASSSEVGGYGYEQYF. In nucleotides, the CDR3 is TGTGCCAGCAGCTCCGAGGTGGGCGGTTATGGGTACGAGCAGTACTTC.

The chain links TRBV6-1 to TRBJ1-4; no clear D gene. Trimming cost V 1 base and J 8 bases, with 17 bases left between them. Germline CDR1 MNHNS, CDR2 SASEGT. CDR3 length equals 16 residues. The CDR3 DNA follows: TGTGCCAGCAGTGAAGACGTTGGCCCCCCTTACGAAAAACTGTTTTTT. This encodes CASSEDVGPPYEKLFF.

This rearrangement joins TRBV28 to TRBJ1-2, with TRBD1 identical over 10 bases. Germline CDR1 MDHEN, CDR2 SYDVKM. The V segment lost 1 base and the J segment 8 bases; nucleotides outside the gene matches: 4. The CDR3 length is 14 residues. The chain's CDR3 is CASSLYRDRGGYTF. CDR3 in DNA: TGTGCCAGCAGTTTATATAGGGACAGGGGCGGCTACACCTTC.

V gene TRBV11-2 combines with J gene TRBJ2-3; possible D gene TRBD1, 6 bases. Deletions cut 5 bases from V and 4 bases from J, with 10 bases between. CDR1 is SGHAT, CDR2 FQNNGV, per germline. There are 13 residues in the CDR3. The CDR3 region is CASSQAGADTQYF. DNA of the CDR3: TGTGCCAGCAGCCAGGCAGGGGCAGATACGCAGTATTTT.

The chain joins TRBV27 to TRBJ2-1; the D gene is possibly TRBD2 (5 bases). Germline loops: CDR1 MNHEY, CDR2 SMNVEV (reference sequence). Between the trimmed V and J ends, which lost 5 bases and 4 bases, there was a span of 12 bases. The CDR3 has 14 amino acids. In DNA form, the CDR3 reads TGTGCCAGCAGTATAGGACTGCCGTACAATGAGCAGTTCTTC. Its translation: CASSIGLPYNEQFF.

The chain uses TRBV30 and TRBJ2-1; D gene ambiguous. Looked up from germline, CDR1 is GTSNPN and CDR2 is SVGIG (reference sequence). Trimming pared 5 bases from V and 0 bases from J, leaving 5 bases between. The CDR3 consists of 12 residues. CDR3 nucleotide sequence: TGTGCCTGGTCTAGCTCCTACAATGAGCAGTTCTTC. This encodes CAWSSSYNEQFF.

This chain connects TRBV19 to TRBJ1-1, with D possibly TRBD1 on 5 matching bases. Per germline, CDR1 LNHDA and CDR2 SQIVND (reference sequence). With 7 bases removed from V and 7 bases from J, the gap between germline ends came to 19 bases. The CDR3 is 14 amino acids. In DNA, the CDR3 is TGTGCCAGTATGGGGGTATGGGAGGAAAATGAAGCTTTCTTT. Protein sequence: CASMGVWEENEAFF.

This clone was counted a single time. The chain links TRBV12-3 or TRBV12-4 to TRBJ2-5, with unresolved D. V dropped 2 bases and J dropped 4 bases, with 8 bases sitting between them. The CDR3 covers 13 residues. The CDR3 is CASSLTGTETQYF. CDR3 in DNA: TGTGCCAGCAGTTTAACGGGTACAGAGACCCAGTACTTC.

CDR3 nucleotide sequence: TGTGCCAGCAGTGAAGAAGGGGGCCTTCCAATTTCCTCCTACGAGCAGTACTTC. The encoded protein is CASSEEGGLPISSYEQYF. This chain uses TRBV2 with TRBJ2-7; 7 bases are shared with TRBD1. This CDR3 has 18 residues. J gave up 0 bases and V 1 base, and 12 bases lay outside the gene matches. Germline assignment: CDR1 SNHLY and CDR2 FYNNEI. Combining the CDR3 with reference TRBV2 and TRBJ2-7 gives the whole variable domain EPEVTQTPSHQVTQMGQEVILRCVPISNHLYFYWYRQILGQKVEFLVSFYNNEISEKSEIFDDQFSVERPDGSNFTLKIRSTKLEDSAMYFCASSEEGGLPISSYEQYFGPGTRLTVT.

The V gene is TRBV19, the J gene TRBJ2-1; TRBD2 might be the D (7 bases). The CDR3 sequence is 15 residues long. Germline V gene sequence: CDR1 LNHDA, CDR2 SQIVND (reference sequence). Between the trimmed V and J ends, which lost 7 bases and 3 bases, there was a span of 16 bases. In DNA, the CDR3 is TGTGCCAGTACACTCAGAGCGGGACACTACAATGAGCAGTTCTTC. This encodes CASTLRAGHYNEQFF.

The chain has TRBV5-5 and TRBJ1-6; TRBD1 matches 8 bases. Trimming removed 3 bases from V and 7 bases from J; junction bases left unmatched: 9. This CDR3 comprises 16 residues. Germline CDR1 and CDR2: SGHKS and YYEKEE (reference sequence). Here the CDR3 DNA reads TGTGCCAGCAGCTACGGGACAGGAGTTTCCAATTCACCCCTCCACTTT. Protein sequence: CASSYGTGVSNSPLHF.

This clone was counted ten times or more. This chain connects TRBV10-3 to TRBJ1-5, with D possibly being TRBD1 (5 bases). The CDR3 has 12 amino acids. The ends were cut back, 9 bases at V and 5 bases at J, with 11 bases in the middle. Germline values: CDR1 ENHRY, CDR2 SYGVKD. In DNA form, the CDR3 reads TGTGCCATTGGGGACGTTGATCAGCCCCAGCATTTT. Protein: CAIGDVDQPQHF.

This chain connects TRBV5-6 to TRBJ2-7, with D perhaps matching TRBD1 or TRBD2 (6 bases each). Trimming removed 1 base from V and 2 bases from J, with 13 bases in between. CDR3 length equals 15 residues. CDR1 and CDR2 from the germline V gene are SGHDT and YYEEEE. The chain's CDR3 is CASSLMVGGPYEQYF. The DNA for the CDR3 is TGTGCCAGCAGCTTGATGGTTGGGGGGCCCTACGAGCAGTACTTC. Full variable domain (outside the CDR3, taken from reference TRBV5-6 and TRBJ2-7): DAGVTQSPTHLIKTRGQQVTLRCSPKSGHDTVSWYQQALGQGPQFIFQYYEEEERQRGNFPDRFSGHQFPNYSSELNVNALLLGDSALYLCASSLMVGGPYEQYFGPGTRLTVT.

The V and J genes are TRBV12-5 and TRBJ1-1; 10 nucleotides align to TRBD1. CDR1 is LGHNT, CDR2 FRNRAP, per germline. The CDR3 has 15 amino acids. V lost 3 bases and J lost 5; bases outside the gene matches: 6. The CDR3 is CASGFTGQGRTEAFF. The CDR3 DNA reads TGTGCTAGTGGTTTTACGGGACAGGGGAGAACTGAAGCTTTCTTT.

This chain uses TRBV9 with TRBJ2-1, with 7 bases fitting TRBD2. Looked up from germline, CDR1 is SGDLS and CDR2 is YYNGEE. V lost 3 bases and J lost 6; bases outside the gene matches: 9. CDR3 size: 15 residues. This CDR3 reads CASSGRGGPFNEQFF. The CDR3, as DNA: TGTGCCAGCAGCGGAAGGGGAGGGCCCTTCAATGAGCAGTTCTTC.

This rearrangement joins TRBV5-1 to TRBJ1-6; 9 bases agree with TRBD1. This CDR3 has 14 residues. The V gene's germline CDR1 is SGHRS and CDR2 YFSETQ. V trimming: 0 bases; J trimming: 11 bases; junction bases outside the gene matches: 3. The CDR3: CASSLAGQGTPLHF. CDR3 DNA sequence: TGCGCCAGCAGCTTGGCGGGACAGGGTACACCCCTCCACTTT.

The V and J genes are TRBV4-1 and TRBJ2-7, with 12 bases that match TRBD2. The CDR3 is 15 residues long. CDR1 is MGHRA and CDR2 is YSYEKL in the germline V gene. V shed 4 bases, J shed 3 bases, and the junction held 4 bases outside the gene matches. The CDR3 DNA follows: TGCGCCAGCAGCCCTCGGACTAGCGGGAACTACGAGCAGTACTTC. It codes for CASSPRTSGNYEQYF.

J is TRBJ2-7 and V is TRBV3-1 (or the pseudogene TRBV3-2); 9 bases line up with TRBD2. Germline values: CDR1 LGHDT, CDR2 YNNKEL (reference sequence). The V gene end was trimmed by 8 bases and the J gene end by 2 bases; junction bases not matched to a gene: 10. The CDR3 spans 15 residues. CDR3 DNA: TGTGCCAGCCGCCTTGGGGCTAGCGGGACCTACGAGCAGTACTTC. Translation gives CASRLGASGTYEQYF.

J is TRBJ2-3 and V is TRBV1; TRBD2, as called in the table, went unchecked against the DNA. TRBV1 is annotated as a pseudogene. This CDR3 has 19 residues. The CDR3 DNA is TGCACCAGCAGCCAAGATCATCTTGGCGGTCGAGTCGGCACAGATACGCAGTATTTT. Amino acids: CTSSQDHLGGRVGTDTQYF.

The gene calls are TRBV30 and TRBJ1-3, with D unclear. V was shortened by 3 bases and J by 0 bases, with 18 bases between the two germline ends. This CDR3 region has 17 residues. Germline CDR1 is GTSNPN and CDR2 is SVGIG (reference sequence). CDR3 sequence reads: CAWSPIEGLGSGNTIYF. The CDR3 nucleotides are TGTGCCTGGAGCCCCATAGAAGGGTTGGGCTCTGGAAACACCATATATTTT.

The genes are TRBV6-5 and TRBJ1-6; a weak D match, TRBD1 (6 bases). The CDR3 covers 14 residues. V lost 7 bases and J 10 bases, leaving 17 bases between the germline ends. The germline gives CDR1 MNHEY, CDR2 SVGAGI. Written as DNA, the CDR3 is TGTGCCAGCAAAAAGGCAGGGGAGGGGTCACCCCTCCACTTT. Translation: CASKKAGEGSPLHF.

A few counts support this clone. CDR3 protein: CASSLGSDTDTQYF. In nucleotides, the CDR3 is TGTGCCAGCAGCCTGGGTAGCGACACAGATACGCAGTATTTT. V and J are TRBV6-4 and TRBJ2-3, with a weak D call TRBD2 (5 bases). This CDR3 has 14 residues. With 6 bases removed from V and 2 bases from J, the gap between germline ends came to 12 bases. CDR1 is MRHNA and CDR2 is SNTAGT in the germline V gene.

This chain joins TRBV2 and TRBJ2-1, with a weak D call TRBD2 (5 bases). Germline lookup yields CDR1 SNHLY and CDR2 FYNNEI. Trimming removed 10 bases at V and 9 bases at J, with 13 bases between. The CDR3 consists of 11 residues. For the CDR3, the DNA is TGTGCCACACGAAATGAGGGTGAGCAGTTCTTC. Translated, it gives CATRNEGEQFF.

The chain combines TRBV28 with TRBJ2-7; 8 bases match TRBD2. Unmatched junction bases numbered 9, after V lost 3 bases and J lost 2 bases. The germline V gene encodes CDR1 MDHEN and CDR2 SYDVKM. This CDR3 has 16 residues. The CDR3 spells CASSFGPREATYEQYF. The CDR3 DNA is TGTGCCAGCAGTTTCGGTCCGCGGGAGGCTACCTACGAGCAGTACTTC.

This chain links TRBV19 with TRBJ2-2; the D gene is possibly TRBD2 (6 bases). Trimming cost V 6 bases and J 3 bases, with 14 bases left between them. Germline V gene data show CDR1 as LNHDA and CDR2 as SQIVND (reference sequence). CDR3 length: 15 amino acids. The CDR3 nucleotides are TGTGCCAGTAGGGGGGTGGCGGGGTACACCGGGGAGCTGTTTTTT. Translating it yields CASRGVAGYTGELFF.

This sequence joins TRBV6-2 or TRBV6-3 and TRBJ2-1; perhaps TRBD2 as D (6 bases). Deletions cut 4 bases from V and 2 bases from J, with 15 bases between. Germline lookup yields CDR1 MNHEY and CDR2 SVGEGT. This CDR3 region has 16 residues. The CDR3 protein is CASSSAGRQTYNEQFF. DNA of the CDR3: TGTGCCAGCAGTTCCGCGGGGAGGCAGACCTACAATGAGCAGTTCTTC.

The V and J genes are TRBV7-8 and TRBJ2-7, with D possibly being TRBD1 (6 bases). The germline V gene encodes CDR1 SGHVS and CDR2 FQNEAQ. The CDR3 has 15 amino acids. Trimming took off 5 bases at V and 1 base at J, with 15 bases between the two ends. Here the CDR3 reads CASSLPQGPSYEQYF. In DNA form, the CDR3 reads TGTGCCAGCAGCCTACCCCAGGGGCCTTCCTACGAGCAGTACTTC.